This T cell receptor (beta chain) was retrieved from a study of blood T cell repertoires in COVID-19. At the level of the study: Researchers got acute and convalescent COVID-19 samples from the United States, Italy and Spain. The analysed material was cDNA or gDNA that came from T cells, B-cell-depleted T cells, or PBMCs.

The germline V gene encodes CDR1 WNHNN and CDR2 SYGVQD (reference sequence). CDR3 size: 14 residues. The V and J ends lost 3 bases and 2 bases respectively, with 8 bases between them. Recruitment covered roughly 22 US areas and drew participants whose ages spanned roughly 18 to 89 years. What the recovered Cohort 3 donors had was two negative PCRs, clearance, or symptom resolution. TCRdb's table, derived via immunoSEQ multiplex PCR, lists solely in-frame clones and lacks some. The sample records about 220,000 clones, roughly four fifths being singletons. The sequenced sample was PBMCs or T cells enriched from blood (not recorded which). The rearrangement uses TRBV10-1 and TRBJ2-4; TRBD1 might be the D (6 bases). The sequence came from a woman in her sixties or seventies who had recovered from COVID-19. The CDR3 DNA is TGCGCCAGCAGTGAAGGGGGAACCAAAAACATTCAGTACTTC. Protein: CASSEGGTKNIQYF.